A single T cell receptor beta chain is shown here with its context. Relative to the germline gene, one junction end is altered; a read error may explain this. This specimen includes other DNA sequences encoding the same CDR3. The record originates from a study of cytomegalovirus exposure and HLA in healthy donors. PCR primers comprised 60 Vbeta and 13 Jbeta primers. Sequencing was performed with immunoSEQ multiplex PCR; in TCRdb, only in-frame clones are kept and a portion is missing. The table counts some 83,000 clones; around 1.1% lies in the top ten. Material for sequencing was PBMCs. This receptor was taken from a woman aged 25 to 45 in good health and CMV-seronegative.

The CDR3 region has the DNA TGCGCCAGCAGTGAGAACAGGGACTATGGTTACACCTTC. This encodes CASSENRDYGYTF. V and J are TRBV10-2 and TRBJ1-2; a possible D gene is TRBD1 (6 bases). In germline, CDR1 is WSHSY, CDR2 SAAADI. CDR3 size: 13 residues.